The next 10 T cell receptor beta chains were all read from a single sample in a study of blood T cell repertoires in COVID-19. Assay used: immunoSEQ multiplex PCR; TCRdb lists only in-frame clones, some missing. The data hold 70,000 to 80,000 clones, with 70% to 80% observed a single time. The specimen was peripheral blood. The receptors were sampled from a human donor in a cohort sampled during active COVID-19.

The chain combines TRBV24-1 with TRBJ2-1, with TRBD2 matching over 9 bases. This CDR3 has 16 amino acids. Per the germline V gene, CDR1 is KGHDR and CDR2 is SFDVKD. Trimming took 5 bases from V and 3 from J; bases not matched to a gene: 7. In DNA form, the CDR3 reads TGTGCCACCAGTGCCTCGATAGCGGGGGTCTACAATGAGCAGTTCTTC. It translates to CATSASIAGVYNEQFF.

CDR3: CASSLAKQGHTDTQYF. As DNA, the CDR3 is TGTGCCAGCAGCTTGGCCAAGCAGGGCCACACAGATACGCAGTATTTT. V usage is TRBV5-4 and J usage is TRBJ2-3; tentatively, D is TRBD1 (5 bases). This CDR3 contains 16 residues. Germline V gene data show CDR1 as SGHNT and CDR2 as YYREEE (reference sequence). Deletions cut 0 bases from V and 2 bases from J, with 13 bases between.

This clone showed up just a few times. The V and J genes are TRBV11-2 and TRBJ2-7; weak D call: TRBD1 (6 bases). The CDR3 covers 13 residues. CDR1 SGHAT and CDR2 FQNNGV come from the germline V gene. Trimming pared 3 bases from V and 3 bases from J, leaving 9 bases between. CDR3 in amino acids: CASSFPGDYEQYF. DNA for the CDR3: TGTGCCAGCAGCTTCCCAGGGGACTACGAGCAGTACTTC.

The V and J genes are TRBV5-4 and TRBJ1-1; no reliable D call. V was clipped by 0 bases and J by 1 base, with 10 bases between them. The CDR3 covers 15 residues. Germline CDR1 SGHNT, CDR2 YYREEE (reference sequence). The CDR3 is CASSLVVGSNTEAFF. CDR3 bases: TGTGCCAGCAGCTTGGTTGTCGGGTCGAACACTGAAGCTTTCTTT.

Only one count was recorded for this clone. The chain uses TRBV10-2 and TRBJ1-5; D is unresolved. The CDR3 has 15 residues. Germline lookup yields CDR1 WSHSY and CDR2 SAAADI. Deletions cut 2 bases from V and 6 bases from J, with 14 bases between. CDR3 sequence (DNA): TGCGCCAGCAGTGAGAGTGGGAGGAGGAGTCAGCCCCAGCATTTT. Its protein is CASSESGRRSQPQHF.

This clone came up a few times. The chain is built from TRBV2 and TRBJ1-2; the D is unclear. The CDR3 runs 12 residues. The ends were cut back, 4 bases at V and 4 bases at J, with 7 bases in the middle. Looked up from germline, CDR1 is SNHLY and CDR2 is FYNNEI. In nucleotides, the CDR3 is TGTGCCAGCAGTGGCTACAGCTATGGCTACACCTTC. It translates to CASSGYSYGYTF.

The V and J genes are TRBV5-4 and TRBJ2-7, with 7 bases fitting TRBD2. The ends lost 2 bases at V and 0 bases at J; junction bases unmatched: 5. Germline-derived CDR1 and CDR2 are SGHNT and YYREEE (reference sequence). The CDR3 spans 15 residues. The CDR3 DNA is TGTGCCAGCAGCTTCACCGGGGGGAGCTCCTACGAGCAGTACTTC. Protein product: CASSFTGGSSYEQYF. The entire variable domain, with the rest obtained from reference TRBV5-4 and TRBJ2-7, is as follows: ETGVTQSPTHLIKTRGQQVTLRCSSQSGHNTVSWYQQALGQGPQFIFQYYREEENGRGNFPPRFSGLQFPNYSSELNVNALELDDSALYLCASSFTGGSSYEQYFGPGTRLTVT.

The chain recombines TRBV25-1 with TRBJ1-1; 10 positions agree with TRBD1. The junction had 8 bases not matched to a gene; V was cut back by 6 bases and J by 1 base. Germline V gene sequence: CDR1 MGHDK, CDR2 SYGVNS. This CDR3 is 16 amino acids long. DNA for the CDR3: TGTGCCAGCAGAAGGGACAGGGGAGCGGGGAACACTGAAGCTTTCTTT. It specifies CASRRDRGAGNTEAFF. Full variable domain (rest looked up from reference TRBV25-1 and TRBJ1-1): EADIYQTPRYLVIGTGKKITLECSQTMGHDKMYWYQQDPGMELHLIHYSYGVNSTEKGDLSSESTVSRIRTEHFPLTLESARPSHTSQYLCASRRDRGAGNTEAFFGQGTRLTVV.

The chain uses TRBV2 and TRBJ2-7, with D possibly matching TRBD2 (5 bases). The CDR3 runs to 11 residues. Germline lookup yields CDR1 SNHLY and CDR2 FYNNEI. The V gene lost 7 bases and the J gene lost 6 bases, with 10 bases spanning the gap. CDR3 coding DNA: TGTGCCAGCACAATCGCGGGCGAGCAGTACTTC. Protein: CASTIAGEQYF.

This sequence joins TRBV19 and TRBJ1-2, with D unresolved. This CDR3 comprises 13 residues. V lost 4 bases, J lost 6 bases, and 12 bases lay in between. The germline V gene encodes CDR1 LNHDA and CDR2 SQIVND (reference sequence). The CDR3 sequence: CASSTRRAHGYTF. CDR3 DNA sequence: TGTGCCAGTAGTACTAGAAGAGCCCATGGCTACACCTTC.